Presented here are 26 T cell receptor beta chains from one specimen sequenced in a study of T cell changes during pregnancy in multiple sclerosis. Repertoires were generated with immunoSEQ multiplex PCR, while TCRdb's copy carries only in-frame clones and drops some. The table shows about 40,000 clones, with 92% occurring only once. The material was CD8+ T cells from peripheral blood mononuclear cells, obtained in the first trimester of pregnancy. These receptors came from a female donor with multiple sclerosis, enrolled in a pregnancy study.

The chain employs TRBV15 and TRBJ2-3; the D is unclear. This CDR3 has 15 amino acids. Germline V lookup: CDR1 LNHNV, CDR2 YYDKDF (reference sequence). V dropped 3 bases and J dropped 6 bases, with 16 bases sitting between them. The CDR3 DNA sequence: TGTGCCACCAGCAGGACCCGTGCCCCCGGGGATACGCAGTATTTT. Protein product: CATSRTRAPGDTQYF. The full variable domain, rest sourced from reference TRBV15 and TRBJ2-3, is DAMVIQNPRYQVTQFGKPVTLSCSQTLNHNVMYWYQQKSSQAPKLLFHYYDKDFNNEADTPDNFQSRRPNTSFCFLDIRSPGLGDTAMYLCATSRTRAPGDTQYFGPGTRLTVL.

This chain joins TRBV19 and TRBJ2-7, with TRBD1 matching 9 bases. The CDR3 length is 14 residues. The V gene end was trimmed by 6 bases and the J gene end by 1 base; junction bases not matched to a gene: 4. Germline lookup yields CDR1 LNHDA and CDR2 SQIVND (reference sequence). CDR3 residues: CASSPTGGSYEQYF. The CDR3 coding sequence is TGTGCCAGTAGCCCGACAGGGGGTTCCTACGAGCAGTACTTC.

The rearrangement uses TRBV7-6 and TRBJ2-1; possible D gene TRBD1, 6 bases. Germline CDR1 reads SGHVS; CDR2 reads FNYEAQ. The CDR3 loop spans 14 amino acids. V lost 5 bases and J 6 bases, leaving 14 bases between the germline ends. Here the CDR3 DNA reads TGTGCCAGCAGCCTTGGGGGCCCGGTCAATGAGCAGTTCTTC. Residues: CASSLGGPVNEQFF. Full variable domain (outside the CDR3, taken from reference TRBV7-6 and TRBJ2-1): GAGVSQSPRYKVTKRGQDVALRCDPISGHVSLYWYRQALGQGPEFLTYFNYEAQQDKSGLPNDRFSAERPEGSISTLTIQRTEQRDSAMYRCASSLGGPVNEQFFGPGTRLTVL.

CDR3: CASTPQGAGYGYTF. The CDR3 nucleotides are TGTGCCAGTACCCCACAGGGGGCCGGGTATGGCTACACCTTC. The genes are TRBV19 and TRBJ1-2; TRBD1 matches 9 bases. Losses at the gene ends were 7 bases for V and 5 bases for J; bases not matched to a gene: 8. CDR1 and CDR2 from the germline V gene are LNHDA and SQIVND (reference sequence). The length of the CDR3 is 14 residues.

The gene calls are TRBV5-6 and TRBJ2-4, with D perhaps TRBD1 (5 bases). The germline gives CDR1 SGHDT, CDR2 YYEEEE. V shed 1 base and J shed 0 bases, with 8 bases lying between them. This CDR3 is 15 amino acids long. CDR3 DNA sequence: TGTGCCAGCAGCTTGTTCAGGGTAGCCAAAAACATTCAGTACTTC. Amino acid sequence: CASSLFRVAKNIQYF.

Written as DNA, the CDR3 is TGTGCCAGCAGCGAACCTCCCCCAGGGGTTCGGGCCACCGGGGAGCTGTTTTTT. This codes for CASSEPPPGVRATGELFF. The rearrangement joins TRBV7-9 to TRBJ2-2; tentatively, D is TRBD1 (6 bases). The ends were cut back, 5 bases at V and 4 bases at J, with 23 bases in the middle. The CDR3 totals 18 residues. Germline V gives CDR1 SEHNR, CDR2 FQNEAQ (reference sequence).

The DNA for the CDR3 is TGTGCCAGCAGTCACGACAGGAGCCAAGAGACCCAGTACTTC. It is translated as CASSHDRSQETQYF. The chain carries TRBV6-6 and TRBJ2-5, with D perhaps TRBD1 (6 bases). V was trimmed by 5 bases and J by 1 base, leaving 11 bases between them. The CDR3 has 14 amino acids. The germline V gene has CDR1 MNHNY and CDR2 SVGAGI (reference sequence).

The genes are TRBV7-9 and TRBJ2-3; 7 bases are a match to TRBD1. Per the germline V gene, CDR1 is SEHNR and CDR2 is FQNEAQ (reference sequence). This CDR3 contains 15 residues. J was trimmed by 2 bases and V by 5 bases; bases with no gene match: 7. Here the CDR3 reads CASSQRDSNTDTQYF. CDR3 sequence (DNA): TGTGCCAGCAGCCAACGGGACAGCAACACAGATACGCAGTATTTT.

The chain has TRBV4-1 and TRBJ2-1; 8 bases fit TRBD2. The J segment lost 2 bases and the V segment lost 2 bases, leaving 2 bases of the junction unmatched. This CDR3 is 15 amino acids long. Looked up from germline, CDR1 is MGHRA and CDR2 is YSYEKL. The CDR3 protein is CASSQLLAAYNEQFF. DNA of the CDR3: TGCGCCAGCAGCCAATTACTAGCGGCCTACAATGAGCAGTTCTTC.

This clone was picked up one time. This CDR3 is CASSAGTSGGLQETQYF. CDR3 coding DNA: TGTGCCAGCAGCGCCGGGACTAGCGGGGGGTTGCAAGAGACCCAGTACTTC. This chain connects TRBV2 to TRBJ2-5, with 15 nucleotides matching TRBD2. J was trimmed by 2 bases and V by 6 bases; bases with no gene match: 7. Germline CDR1 reads SNHLY; CDR2 reads FYNNEI. The CDR3 loop spans 17 amino acids.

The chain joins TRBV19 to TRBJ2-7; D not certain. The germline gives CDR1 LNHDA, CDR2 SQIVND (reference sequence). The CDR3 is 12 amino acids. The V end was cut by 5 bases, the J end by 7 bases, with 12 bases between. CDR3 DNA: TGTGCCAGTAGTTCGGTTGTCGGGGAGCAGTACTTC. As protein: CASSSVVGEQYF.

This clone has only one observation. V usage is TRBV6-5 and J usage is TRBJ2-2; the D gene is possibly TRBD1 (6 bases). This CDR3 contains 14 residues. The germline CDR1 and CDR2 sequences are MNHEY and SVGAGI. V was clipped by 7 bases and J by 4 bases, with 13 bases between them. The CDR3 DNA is TGTGCCAGCAAAAGGGCCAGGGGCACCGGGGAGCTGTTTTTT. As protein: CASKRARGTGELFF.

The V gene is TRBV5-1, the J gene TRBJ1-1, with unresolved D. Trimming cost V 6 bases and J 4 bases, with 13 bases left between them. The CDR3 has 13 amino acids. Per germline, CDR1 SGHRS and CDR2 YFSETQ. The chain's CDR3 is CASIHGDGTEAFF. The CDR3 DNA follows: TGCGCCAGCATACACGGGGATGGCACTGAAGCTTTCTTT. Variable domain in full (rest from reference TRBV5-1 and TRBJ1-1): KAGVTQTPRYLIKTRGQQVTLSCSPISGHRSVSWYQQTPGQGLQFLFEYFSETQRNKGNFPGRFSGRQFSNSRSEMNVSTLELGDSALYLCASIHGDGTEAFFGQGTRLTVV.

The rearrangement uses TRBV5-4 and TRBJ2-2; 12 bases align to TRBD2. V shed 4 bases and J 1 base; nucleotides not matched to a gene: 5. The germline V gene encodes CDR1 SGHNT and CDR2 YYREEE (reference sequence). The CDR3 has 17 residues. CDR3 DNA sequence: TGTGCCAGCAGCGTCCGACTAGCGGGGGTGAACACCGGGGAGCTGTTTTTT. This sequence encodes CASSVRLAGVNTGELFF. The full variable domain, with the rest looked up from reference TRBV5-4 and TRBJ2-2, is ETGVTQSPTHLIKTRGQQVTLRCSSQSGHNTVSWYQQALGQGPQFIFQYYREEENGRGNFPPRFSGLQFPNYSSELNVNALELDDSALYLCASSVRLAGVNTGELFFGEGSRLTVL.

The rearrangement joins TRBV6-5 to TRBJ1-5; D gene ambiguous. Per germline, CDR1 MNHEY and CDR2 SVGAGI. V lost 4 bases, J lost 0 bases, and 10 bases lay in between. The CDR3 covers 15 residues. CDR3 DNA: TGTGCCAGCAGTTTGACTCAAGGTAGCAATCAGCCCCAGCATTTT. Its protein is CASSLTQGSNQPQHF.

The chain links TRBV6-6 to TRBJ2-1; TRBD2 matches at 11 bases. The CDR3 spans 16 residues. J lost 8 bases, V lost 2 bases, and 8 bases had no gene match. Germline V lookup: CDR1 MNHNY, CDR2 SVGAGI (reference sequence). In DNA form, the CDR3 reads TGTGCCAGCAGTTACGTAGCGGGGGGGCCCGGCTATGAGCAGTTCTTC. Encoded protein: CASSYVAGGPGYEQFF.

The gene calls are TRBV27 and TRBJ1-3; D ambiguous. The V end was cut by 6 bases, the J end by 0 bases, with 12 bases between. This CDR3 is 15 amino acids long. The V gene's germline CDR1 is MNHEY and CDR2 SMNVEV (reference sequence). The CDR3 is CASRDRRDSGNTIYF. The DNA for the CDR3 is TGTGCCAGCAGGGACCGCCGGGACTCTGGAAACACCATATATTTT.

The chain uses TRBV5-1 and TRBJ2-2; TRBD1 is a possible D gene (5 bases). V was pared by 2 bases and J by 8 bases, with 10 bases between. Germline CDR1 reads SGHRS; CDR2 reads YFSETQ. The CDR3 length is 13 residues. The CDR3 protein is CASSFAGQGELFF. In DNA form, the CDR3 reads TGCGCCAGCAGCTTTGCAGGGCAAGGGGAGCTGTTTTTT.

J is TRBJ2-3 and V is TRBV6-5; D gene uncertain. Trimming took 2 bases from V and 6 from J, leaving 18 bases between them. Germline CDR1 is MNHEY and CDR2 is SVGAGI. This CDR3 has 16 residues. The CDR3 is CASSYASAGSRDTQYF. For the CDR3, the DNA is TGTGCCAGCAGTTACGCGAGTGCCGGGTCAAGGGATACGCAGTATTTT.

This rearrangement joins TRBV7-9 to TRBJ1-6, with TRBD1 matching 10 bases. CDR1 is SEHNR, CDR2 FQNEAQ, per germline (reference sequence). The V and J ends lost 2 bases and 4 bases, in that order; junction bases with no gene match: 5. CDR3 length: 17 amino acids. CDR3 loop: CASSLFRTGGYNSPLHF. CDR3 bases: TGTGCCAGCAGCTTATTTCGGACAGGGGGTTATAATTCACCCCTCCACTTT.

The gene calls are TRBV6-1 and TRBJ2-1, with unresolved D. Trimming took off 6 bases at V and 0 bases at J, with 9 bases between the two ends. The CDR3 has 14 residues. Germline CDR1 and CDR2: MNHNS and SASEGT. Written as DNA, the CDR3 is TGTGCCAGCAGAACCGTTAGCTCCTACAATGAGCAGTTCTTC. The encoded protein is CASRTVSSYNEQFF.

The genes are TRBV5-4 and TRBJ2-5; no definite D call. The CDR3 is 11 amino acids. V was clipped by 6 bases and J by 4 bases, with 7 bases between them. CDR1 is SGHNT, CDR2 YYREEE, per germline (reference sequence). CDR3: CASMSGETQYF. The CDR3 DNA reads TGTGCCAGCATGTCGGGAGAGACCCAGTACTTC.

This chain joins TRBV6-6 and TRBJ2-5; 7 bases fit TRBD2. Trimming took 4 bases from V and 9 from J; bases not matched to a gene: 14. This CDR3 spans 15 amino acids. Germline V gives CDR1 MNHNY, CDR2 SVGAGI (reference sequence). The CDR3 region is CASSWAPVDRGAQYF. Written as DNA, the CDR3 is TGTGCCAGCAGTTGGGCCCCCGTCGACCGGGGGGCCCAGTACTTC.

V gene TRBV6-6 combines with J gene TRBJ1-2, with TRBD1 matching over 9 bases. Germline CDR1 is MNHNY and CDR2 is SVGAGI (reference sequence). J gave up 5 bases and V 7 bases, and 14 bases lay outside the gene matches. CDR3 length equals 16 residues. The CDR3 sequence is CASIYPGQGTTYGYTF. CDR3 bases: TGTGCCAGCATCTATCCGGGACAGGGAACAACTTATGGCTACACCTTC.

CDR3 sequence: CASSPGGSTEAFF. CDR3 nucleotide sequence: TGTGCCAGCAGCCCGGGGGGGAGCACTGAAGCTTTCTTT. J is TRBJ1-1 and V is TRBV4-2; TRBD1 might be the D (5 bases). The V end lost 4 bases, the J end lost 4 bases, and 10 bases lay between the germline ends. Per germline, CDR1 LGHNA and CDR2 YNFKEQ. The CDR3 has 13 amino acids.

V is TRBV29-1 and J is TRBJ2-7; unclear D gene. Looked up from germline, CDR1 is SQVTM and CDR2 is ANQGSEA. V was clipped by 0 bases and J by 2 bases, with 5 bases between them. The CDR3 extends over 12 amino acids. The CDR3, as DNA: TGCAGCGTTGAAGACCCTGCCTACGAGCAGTACTTC. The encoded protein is CSVEDPAYEQYF.